Presented here are 16 T cell receptor beta chains from one specimen sequenced in a study of cytomegalovirus exposure and HLA in healthy donors (dated by TCRdb to 2015 to 2018). Library preparation employed the immunoSEQ multiplex PCR assay. The multiplex PCR relied on a mix of 60 forward primers for TCR Vbeta segments and 13 reverse primers for TCR Jbeta segments. Sourced from immuneACCESS, this table was stored by TCRdb with only in-frame sequences that have V and J called. A share of the clones is absent; for the studies checked, an unresolved V gene accounts for under half, and the remainder has no known explanation. Across this sample there are 150,000 to 200,000 clones, with 77% seen only once. In total, the top ten clones hold about 3.4% of the sample. Sequenced: PBMCs. These receptors were taken from a female donor in good health and CMV-seronegative.

The chain couples TRBV20-1 to TRBJ2-7; D perhaps matches TRBD2 (5 bases). The germline CDR1 and CDR2 sequences are DFQATT and SNEGSKA (reference sequence). Trimming stripped 6 bases from V and 5 bases from J, with 11 bases between. The CDR3 has 11 residues. The CDR3 reads CSAPRRNEQYF. The CDR3 DNA is TGCAGTGCGCCCAGGAGGAACGAGCAGTACTTC.

The rearrangement uses TRBV19 and TRBJ2-7; D gene unclear. Trimming shortened V by 0 bases and J by 3 bases, and 6 bases separated the two germline ends. The CDR3 extends over 13 amino acids. Per germline, CDR1 LNHDA and CDR2 SQIVND (reference sequence). CDR3 in DNA: TGTGCCAGTAGTATAGATCCGGGCTACGAGCAGTACTTC. It translates to CASSIDPGYEQYF.

The chain employs TRBV27 and TRBJ1-1, with D maybe TRBD1 (5 bases). The germline gives CDR1 MNHEY, CDR2 SMNVEV (reference sequence). V lost 6 bases and J 5 bases, leaving 13 bases between the germline ends. The CDR3 totals 13 residues. As DNA, the CDR3 is TGTGCCAGCAGAACACAGGTACAGACTGAAGCTTTCTTT. Its translation: CASRTQVQTEAFF.

This chain links TRBV29-1 with TRBJ1-1; no definite D call. Trimming removed 2 bases at V and 4 bases at J, with 11 bases between. The CDR3 consists of 13 residues. Germline V gene sequence: CDR1 SQVTM, CDR2 ANQGSEA. The CDR3 nucleotides are TGCAGCGTTGAACTCGGGCGGGGCACTGAAGCTTTCTTT. Residues: CSVELGRGTEAFF.

The V and J genes are TRBV27 and TRBJ1-6; D is unclear. This CDR3 is built from 19 residues. The ends were cut back, 5 bases at V and 0 bases at J, with 20 bases in the middle. The germline gives CDR1 MNHEY, CDR2 SMNVEV (reference sequence). The CDR3 coding sequence is TGTGCCAGCAGTAAGAGTGGAGAGGCACTCCCCTCCTATAATTCACCCCTCCACTTT. It codes for CASSKSGEALPSYNSPLHF.

The chain carries TRBV29-1 and TRBJ1-5; no clear D. CDR1 and CDR2 (germline): SQVTM, ANQGSEA. The CDR3 covers 13 residues. The V end was cut by 7 bases, the J end by 4 bases, with 14 bases between. The CDR3 sequence is CSGWAGGNQPQHF. The CDR3 DNA is TGCAGCGGTTGGGCAGGAGGAAATCAGCCCCAGCATTTT.

The rearrangement joins TRBV23-1 to TRBJ2-2; TRBD2 is a possible D gene (7 bases). TRBV23-1 has ORF status, its function being uncertain. The CDR3 has 14 amino acids. The germline V and J ends were trimmed by 2 bases and 6 bases, with 10 bases remaining between them. As DNA, the CDR3 is TGCGCCAGCAGTCAAGAGGGGGGGTCCGGGGAGCTGTTTTTT. It yields the protein CASSQEGGSGELFF.

V gene TRBV4-3 combines with J gene TRBJ2-3; 7 nucleotides line up with TRBD2. The CDR3 extends over 20 amino acids. The germline CDR1 and CDR2 sequences are LGHNA and YSLEER. The trim removed 0 bases at V and 2 bases at J, leaving 17 bases unmatched. The CDR3 region is CASSQDRGRRLASSTDTQYF. CDR3 DNA: TGCGCCAGCAGCCAAGATCGGGGAAGAAGACTAGCCTCTTCCACAGATACGCAGTATTTT.

The rearrangement links TRBV28 to TRBJ2-2, with 9 bases identical to TRBD1. The CDR3 contains 18 residues. The J segment lost 7 bases and the V segment lost 0 bases, leaving 12 bases of the junction unmatched. Per the germline V gene, CDR1 is MDHEN and CDR2 is SYDVKM. CDR3 amino acids: CASSLWLGTGSTGGELFF. As DNA, the CDR3 is TGTGCCAGCAGTTTATGGTTGGGGACAGGGAGCACAGGCGGGGAGCTGTTTTTT.

The genes are TRBV7-3 and TRBJ2-1; 10 bases agree with TRBD2. The CDR3 has 15 residues. Looked up from germline, CDR1 is SGHTA and CDR2 is FQGTGA. V trimming: 4 bases; J trimming: 4 bases; junction bases outside the gene matches: 4. The CDR3 region is CASSWTSGKYNEQFF. The DNA of the CDR3 is TGTGCCAGCAGCTGGACTAGCGGAAAGTACAATGAGCAGTTCTTC.

The chain recombines TRBV7-9 with TRBJ1-6; D might be TRBD1 (6 bases). This CDR3 has 15 amino acids. V gave up 1 base and J gave up 5 bases, with 9 bases separating them. Germline-derived CDR1 and CDR2 are SEHNR and FQNEAQ (reference sequence). CDR3 coding DNA: TGTGCCAGCAGCTTAGGTTCAGGGGATAATTCACCCCTCCACTTT. Amino acids: CASSLGSGDNSPLHF. The complete variable domain, with remaining parts taken from reference TRBV7-9 and TRBJ1-6, reads DTGVSQNPRHKITKRGQNVTFRCDPISEHNRLYWYRQTLGQGPEFLTYFQNEAQLEKSRLLSDRFSAERPKGSFSTLEIQRTEQGDSAMYLCASSLGSGDNSPLHFGNGTRLTVT.

V is TRBV30 and J is TRBJ2-5; no firm D call. V was trimmed by 2 bases and J by 5 bases, leaving 18 bases between them. This CDR3 has 15 amino acids. Germline V gene data show CDR1 as GTSNPN and CDR2 as SVGIG (reference sequence). As DNA, the CDR3 is TGTGCCTGGAGTAAGACAATCAAAAGAACGGAGACCCAGTACTTC. Its protein product is CAWSKTIKRTETQYF.

The J gene is TRBJ2-3, the V gene TRBV11-2, with 10 bases that match TRBD2. Trimming removed 5 bases from V and 6 bases from J; junction bases left unmatched: 11. This CDR3 region has 16 residues. Per germline, CDR1 SGHAT and CDR2 FQNNGV. The CDR3 region has the DNA TGTGCCAGCAGCCCTCATCTAGCGGGGGCTCAGGATACGCAGTATTTT. As protein: CASSPHLAGAQDTQYF.

The V and J genes are TRBV28 and TRBJ2-7, with 10 bases fitting TRBD2. Germline CDR1 MDHEN, CDR2 SYDVKM. V lost 7 bases, J lost 0 bases, and 6 bases stayed unmatched. The CDR3 covers 15 residues. The CDR3 sequence: CASNPWTSGSYEQYF. The CDR3 region has the DNA TGTGCCAGCAATCCCTGGACTAGCGGCTCCTACGAGCAGTACTTC.

The chain employs TRBV5-8 and TRBJ2-7; D is ambiguous. The germline V gene encodes CDR1 SGHTS and CDR2 YDEGEE. The V and J ends lost 7 bases and 0 bases respectively, with 8 bases between them. The CDR3 totals 12 residues. This CDR3 reads CASAPGSYEQYF. In DNA, the CDR3 is TGTGCCAGCGCGCCGGGCTCCTACGAGCAGTACTTC.

V gene TRBV25-1 combines with J gene TRBJ2-1, with TRBD1 matching 8 bases. CDR1 is MGHDK, CDR2 SYGVNS, per germline. CDR3 length: 15 amino acids. The V segment lost 4 bases and the J segment 0 bases; nucleotides outside the gene matches: 2. The CDR3 DNA follows: TGTGCCAGCAGTGCGGACAGGGCCTCCTACAATGAGCAGTTCTTC. As protein: CASSADRASYNEQFF.